A single sample gave rise to the 28 T cell receptor beta chains below, sequenced in a study of T cells in Graves' hyperthyroidism and ophthalmopathy (dated 2019 in TCRdb). Library prep was done by multiplex PCR. The instrument was an Illumina HiSeq 2000. TCR beta CDR3 regions were amplified from RNA transcripts. The first round of RT-PCR for the TCR CDR3 was performed with the HTBI primer set and the Qiagen OneStep RT-PCR kit. Through fastp at Q25 and MiXCR, TCRdb rebuilt clones from the public reads, retaining in-frame beta chains. Records with the same CDR3 protein are collapsed into one entry carrying the most frequent genes and DNA. The sample yields fewer than 500,000 distinct CDR3 sequences; around 13% were counted once. The ten largest clones add up to roughly a fifth of the sample. Sequencing was performed on blood. The receptor set was obtained from a woman aged 30 to 39 with Graves' ophthalmopathy.

This clonotype was observed many times. CDR3 amino acids: CAWSVQSTEAFF. CDR3 sequence (DNA): TGTGCCTGGAGTGTACAAAGCACTGAAGCTTTCTTT. J is TRBJ1-1 and V is TRBV30; D ambiguous. Germline-derived CDR1 and CDR2 are GTSNPN and SVGIG (reference sequence). The V and J ends lost 0 bases and 4 bases respectively, with 6 bases between them. There are 12 residues in the CDR3.

This clonotype was observed a handful of times. This chain joins TRBV20-1 and TRBJ2-5; D gene uncertain. The CDR3 extends over 13 amino acids. V lost 4 bases, J lost 2 bases, and 11 bases lay in between. From germline, CDR1 is DFQATT and CDR2 SNEGSKA (reference sequence). In DNA form, the CDR3 reads TGCAGTGCTAATGTCGGACCTCAAGAGACCCAGTACTTC. Amino acids: CSANVGPQETQYF.

This clonotype appeared many times. V and J are TRBV20-1 and TRBJ2-1; D is ambiguous. Germline CDR1 is DFQATT and CDR2 is SNEGSKA (reference sequence). The CDR3 is 11 residues long. Trimming took off 6 bases at V and 10 bases at J, with 13 bases between the two ends. The CDR3 spells CSAQLAPEQFF. CDR3 in DNA: TGCAGTGCCCAATTAGCCCCAGAGCAGTTCTTC.

This clonotype has a count of ten or more. This chain connects TRBV7-8 to TRBJ2-7; 9 nucleotides align to TRBD2. Losses at the gene ends were 1 base for V and 6 bases for J; bases not matched to a gene: 10. CDR1 SGHVS and CDR2 FQNEAQ come from the germline V gene. This CDR3 spans 16 amino acids. The CDR3 sequence is CASSLGASGALSEQYF. The CDR3 nucleotides read TGTGCCAGCAGCTTAGGCGCTAGCGGGGCCCTTAGCGAGCAGTACTTC.

Many counts were recorded for this clonotype. The gene calls are TRBV5-1 and TRBJ2-5; TRBD2 matches at 8 bases. Germline loops: CDR1 SGHRS, CDR2 YFSETQ. V dropped 5 bases and J dropped 5; count of bases not matched to a gene: 11. This CDR3 has 15 residues. CDR3 sequence: CASSRSGVSVETQYF. The CDR3 coding sequence is TGCGCCAGCAGTCGTAGCGGGGTGTCGGTGGAGACCCAGTACTTC.

Ten or more counts support this clonotype. The chain uses TRBV2 and TRBJ2-2; D is ambiguous. V was pared by 2 bases and J by 3 bases, with 7 bases between. The CDR3 consists of 14 residues. The germline CDR1 and CDR2 sequences are SNHLY and FYNNEI. CDR3 residues: CASSELGYTGELFF. The CDR3 region has the DNA TGTGCCAGCAGTGAATTGGGGTACACCGGGGAGCTGTTTTTT.

In its sample, this clonotype was seen many times. The V gene is TRBV2, the J gene TRBJ1-2; TRBD1 agrees at 7 bases. Germline CDR1 and CDR2: SNHLY and FYNNEI. The CDR3 length is 15 residues. The V segment lost 9 bases and the J segment 3 bases; nucleotides outside the gene matches: 13. The CDR3 nucleotides are TGTGCCAGACCACGCCATAGGGGGCTGGACTATGGCTACACCTTC. Its protein is CARPRHRGLDYGYTF.

This clonotype was seen at least ten times. The chain uses TRBV7-2 and TRBJ2-1, with D possibly being TRBD1 (6 bases). V lost 4 bases, J lost 0 bases, and 19 bases lay in between. This CDR3 has 18 amino acids. Germline CDR1 SGHTA, CDR2 FQGNSA. CDR3 protein: CASSSASGQRSSYNEQFF. CDR3 nucleotides: TGTGCCAGCAGCTCCGCCTCGGGACAACGGAGCTCCTACAATGAGCAGTTCTTC.

Notes on this clonotype: This may come from a read error, since a much larger clone is one base off. This chain joins TRBV6-1 and TRBJ2-6; D is perhaps TRBD2 (5 bases). The CDR3 runs to 17 residues. Germline CDR1 MNHNS, CDR2 SASEGT. Trimming stripped 6 bases from V and 2 bases from J, with 17 bases between. CDR3 sequence reads: CASSHTTGIPGANVLTF. The DNA for the CDR3 is TGTGCCAGCAGCCACACCACCGGGATCCCTGGGGCCAACGTCCTGACTTTC.

The sample holds many counts of this clonotype. This rearrangement joins TRBV18 to TRBJ1-3; possible D gene TRBD1, 5 bases. The CDR3 has 16 amino acids. The germline CDR1 and CDR2 sequences are KGHSH and LQKENI. V dropped 3 bases and J dropped 4 bases, with 16 bases sitting between them. The CDR3 region has the DNA TGTGCCAGCTCACCTTTGGGGACGAACTCCGGAAACACCATATATTTT. The encoded protein is CASSPLGTNSGNTIYF.

This clonotype has at least ten counts. The genes are TRBV28 and TRBJ2-1; D unclear. The V gene lost 10 bases and the J gene lost 2 bases, with 9 bases spanning the gap. CDR3 size: 12 residues. Germline V gene sequence: CDR1 MDHEN, CDR2 SYDVKM. CDR3 sequence (DNA): TGTGCCACCGCCGCGACCTACAATGAGCAGTTCTTC. It encodes CATAATYNEQFF. Using reference TRBV28 and TRBJ2-1 for the parts outside the CDR3, the full variable domain is DVKVTQSSRYLVKRTGEKVFLECVQDMDHENMFWYRQDPGLGLRLIYFSYDVKMKEKGDIPEGYSVSREKKERFSLILESASTNQTSMYLCATAATYNEQFFGPGTRLTVL.

This clonotype was counted many times. The J gene is TRBJ2-1, the V gene TRBV5-1; TRBD2 matches 15 bases. V was pared by 4 bases and J by 9 bases, with 14 bases of the junction left unmatched. This CDR3 is 18 amino acids long. Germline CDR1 and CDR2: SGHRS and YFSETQ. CDR3 protein: CASSNNPWTSGGDGEQFF. For the CDR3, the DNA is TGCGCCAGCAGCAACAATCCTTGGACTAGCGGGGGGGATGGTGAGCAGTTCTTC.

This clonotype was seen at least ten times. The chain carries TRBV11-2 and TRBJ2-6; D is unresolved. In germline, CDR1 is SGHAT, CDR2 FQNNGV. The V end was cut by 5 bases, the J end by 0 bases, with 17 bases between. This CDR3 spans 18 amino acids. The CDR3 region is CASSPQRGSSSGANVLTF. The DNA for the CDR3 is TGTGCCAGCAGCCCTCAGAGAGGTTCTTCCTCTGGGGCCAACGTCCTGACTTTC. The complete variable domain, with remaining parts taken from reference TRBV11-2 and TRBJ2-6, reads EAGVAQSPRYKIIEKRQSVAFWCNPISGHATLYWYQQILGQGPKLLIQFQNNGVVDDSQLPKDRFSAERLKGVDSTLKIQPAKLEDSAVYLCASSPQRGSSSGANVLTFGAGSRLTVL.

This clonotype has ten or more counts. V usage is TRBV6-1 and J usage is TRBJ1-1; no definite D call. Trimming removed 5 bases from V and 7 bases from J, with 11 bases in between. Germline V gene lookup returns CDR1 MNHNS and CDR2 SASEGT. The CDR3 totals 12 residues. CDR3 amino acids: CASSLNSFEAFF. The CDR3 DNA reads as TGTGCCAGCAGTCTCAACTCATTTGAAGCTTTCTTT.

This clonotype has at least ten counts. The chain carries TRBV6-1 and TRBJ1-2; 7 bases agree with TRBD1. Germline assignment: CDR1 MNHNS and CDR2 SASEGT. With V trimmed by 6 bases and J by 7 bases, 5 bases remained unmatched. CDR3 length: 12 residues. The CDR3 is CASRTGTVGYTF. In nucleotides, the CDR3 is TGTGCCAGCAGGACAGGGACGGTTGGCTACACCTTC.

The CDR3 sequence: CASSQTRGSPANEQFF. The CDR3 nucleotides read TGCGCCAGCAGCCAGACGCGGGGCTCCCCTGCGAATGAGCAGTTCTTC. The V call is TRBV4-1, the J call TRBJ2-1; D is perhaps TRBD2 (6 bases). This CDR3 is 16 amino acids long. V lost 3 bases, J lost 7 bases, and 19 bases lay in between. Germline assignment: CDR1 MGHRA and CDR2 YSYEKL.

This clonotype was observed many times. CDR3: CASSPRQGYEQYF. In nucleotides, the CDR3 is TGTGCCAGCTCACCAAGGCAGGGCTACGAGCAGTACTTC. The rearrangement uses TRBV18 and TRBJ2-7; D possibly corresponds to TRBD1 (5 bases). Between the trimmed V and J ends, which lost 2 bases and 3 bases, there was a span of 8 bases. This CDR3 contains 13 residues. The germline V gene has CDR1 KGHSH and CDR2 LQKENI.

This clonotype was counted at least ten times. The chain links TRBV20-1 to TRBJ2-1; 10 bases agree with TRBD2. With V trimmed by 0 bases and J by 5 bases, 13 bases remained unmatched. Germline V gene sequence: CDR1 DFQATT, CDR2 SNEGSKA (reference sequence). The CDR3 has 18 amino acids. The CDR3 sequence is CSARDTDTLAGVHNEQFF. The CDR3 DNA sequence: TGCAGTGCTAGAGACACAGACACTCTAGCGGGGGTCCACAATGAGCAGTTCTTC.

The V and J genes are TRBV5-6 and TRBJ1-2; TRBD1 might be the D (6 bases). The CDR3 runs 14 residues. The ends were cut back, 1 base at V and 5 bases at J, with 12 bases in the middle. Germline V gene lookup returns CDR1 SGHDT and CDR2 YYEEEE. The CDR3 coding sequence is TGTGCCAGCAGCTTGTCGGGGGCGCGGTATGGCTACACCTTC. Protein: CASSLSGARYGYTF.

This clonotype has ten or more counts. The V gene is TRBV20-1, the J gene TRBJ2-7; no firm D call. V gave up 5 bases and J gave up 2 bases, with 16 bases separating them. Germline CDR1 and CDR2: DFQATT and SNEGSKA (reference sequence). The CDR3 has 14 amino acids. CDR3 loop: CSAALSTRTYEQYF. DNA for the CDR3: TGCAGTGCTGCCCTCAGCACAAGAACCTACGAGCAGTACTTC.

In its sample, this clonotype was seen many times. V is TRBV18 and J is TRBJ2-1; 12 bases are a match to TRBD1. The CDR3 runs to 14 residues. Trimming removed 5 bases from V and 9 bases from J; junction bases left unmatched: 5. In germline, CDR1 is KGHSH, CDR2 LQKENI. The CDR3 is CASSKGQGAGEQFF. DNA for the CDR3: TGTGCCAGCTCAAAGGGACAGGGGGCAGGTGAGCAGTTCTTC. Full variable domain (missing parts from reference TRBV18 and TRBJ2-1): NAGVMQNPRHLVRRRGQEARLRCSPMKGHSHVYWYRQLPEEGLKFMVYLQKENIIDESGMPKERFSAEFPKEGPSILRIQQVVRGDSAAYFCASSKGQGAGEQFFGPGTRLTVL.

This clonotype was picked up a small number of times. The chain employs TRBV19 and TRBJ2-1, with D unclear. The ends were cut back, 3 bases at V and 5 bases at J, with 14 bases in the middle. The CDR3 covers 15 residues. Germline lookup yields CDR1 LNHDA and CDR2 SQIVND (reference sequence). The CDR3 sequence: CASSIEVSRDNEQFF. Written as DNA, the CDR3 is TGTGCCAGTAGTATCGAGGTGAGCAGAGACAATGAGCAGTTCTTC. Variable domain in full (rest from reference TRBV19 and TRBJ2-1): DGGITQSPKYLFRKEGQNVTLSCEQNLNHDAMYWYRQDPGQGLRLIYYSQIVNDFQKGDIAEGYSVSREKKESFPLTVTSAQKNPTAFYLCASSIEVSRDNEQFFGPGTRLTVL.

A few counts support this clonotype. The rearrangement joins TRBV20-1 to TRBJ2-3; 8 bases map to TRBD2. The V segment lost 1 base and the J segment 5 bases; nucleotides outside the gene matches: 8. The CDR3 consists of 15 residues. The germline gives CDR1 DFQATT, CDR2 SNEGSKA (reference sequence). The CDR3 sequence is CSARGGRGAVDTQYF. Written as DNA, the CDR3 is TGCAGTGCTAGAGGGGGGCGGGGGGCAGTAGATACGCAGTATTTT.

Ten or more counts support this clonotype. V and J are TRBV7-3 and TRBJ2-2; no reliable D call. V was cut by 8 bases and J by 6 bases, with 7 bases left in between. There are 11 residues in the CDR3. CDR1 is SGHTA and CDR2 is FQGTGA in the germline V gene. In DNA form, the CDR3 reads TGTGCCAGCTCCTCTTCCGGGGAGCTGTTTTTT. Its protein product is CASSSSGELFF.

This clonotype was seen repeatedly, ten times or more. The V gene is TRBV24-1, the J gene TRBJ2-1; 8 bases are a match to TRBD2. Germline V gene sequence: CDR1 KGHDR, CDR2 SFDVKD. V lost 6 bases to trimming and J lost 3 bases; unmatched junction nucleotides: 0. CDR3 length: 13 residues. The CDR3 DNA sequence: TGTGCCACCAGTCTAGCGGGCTACAATGAGCAGTTCTTC. This codes for CATSLAGYNEQFF.

This clonotype was observed at least ten times. The rearrangement joins TRBV7-9 to TRBJ2-2; D not certain. V lost 4 bases, J lost 6 bases, and 6 bases lay in between. The germline V gene encodes CDR1 SEHNR and CDR2 FQNEAQ (reference sequence). This CDR3 spans 12 amino acids. The CDR3 DNA reads TGTGCCAGCAGCTCGCCCGCCGGGGAGCTGTTTTTT. Translated: CASSSPAGELFF.

A remark on this clonotype: This may be a read error: a much more frequent sequence differs by one nucleotide. This chain uses TRBV4-2 with TRBJ2-1; 12 bases are shared with TRBD2. Germline V gene lookup returns CDR1 LGHNA and CDR2 YNFKEQ. The ends lost 2 bases at V and 9 bases at J; junction bases unmatched: 2. This CDR3 spans 14 amino acids. CDR3 sequence: CASSQRTSGIEQFF. The CDR3 DNA reads TGTGCCAGCAGCCAAAGGACTAGCGGGATTGAGCAGTTCTTC.

This clonotype has at least ten counts. The rearrangement joins TRBV20-1 to TRBJ2-6; D gene ambiguous. The CDR3 extends over 17 amino acids. Trimming took off 2 bases at V and 0 bases at J, with 14 bases between the two ends. Germline V gene data show CDR1 as DFQATT and CDR2 as SNEGSKA (reference sequence). The DNA of the CDR3 is TGCAGTGCTAGACCCCTAGTCTTGACCTCTGGGGCCAACGTCCTGACTTTC. Translating gives CSARPLVLTSGANVLTF.